This is a list of T cell receptor beta chains from one sample in a study of blood T cell repertoires in COVID-19. Measured with immunoSEQ multiplex PCR; TCRdb has only the in-frame clones, and not every one. The data show about 480,000 clones, with 70% to 90% seen just once and 10% to 15% held by the top ten. The sequenced material came from peripheral blood. The receptors were sampled from a woman aged 50 to 60 with COVID-19, enrolled during active disease. CDR3s include the opening cysteine and the closing phenylalanine or tryptophan. The order of the fields is clone size, CDR3 length, D gene, J gene, V gene, CDR3 DNA, CDR3 protein. D genes are given only for firm matches. Only part of the rows carry a size: once, few, many, or a class if the clone is expanded.

>-|12|-|TRBJ1-1|TRBV29-1
TGCAGCGTTGGAGGAGGTCTCACTGAAGCTTTCTTT
CSVGGGLTEAFF
>-|12|-|TRBJ1-1|TRBV18
TGTGCCAGCTCACCGGAGGTGACTGAAGCTTTCTTT
CASSPEVTEAFF
>-|14|-|TRBJ2-7|TRBV6-5
TGTGCCAGCAGTCCCACAACAGGTTCCAACGAGCAGTACTTC
CASSPTTGSNEQYF
>once|14|-|TRBJ2-3|TRBV6-5
TGTGCCAGCAGACCTAGCAGCCTGGCAGATACGCAGTATTTT
CASRPSSLADTQYF
>-|17|TRBD1|TRBJ1-3|TRBV18
TGTGCCAGCTCTCTAAATGGACAGGGCGTCTCTGGAAACACCATATATTTT
CASSLNGQGVSGNTIYF
>-|16|TRBD1|TRBJ1-2|TRBV4-1
TGCGCCAGCAGCCAAGCTCACGGACAGGGGGTCTATGGCTACACCTTC
CASSQAHGQGVYGYTF
>-|15|-|TRBJ2-3|TRBV5-1
TGCGCCAGCAGTGGCAGGGAAAAAATCACAGATACGCAGTATTTT
CASSGREKITDTQYF
>few|16|TRBD1|TRBJ1-2|TRBV5-4
TGTGCCAGCGTCACAGGGGGTGAGGGAGTGAACTATGGCTACACCTTC
CASVTGGEGVNYGYTF
>-|12|TRBD2|TRBJ2-1|TRBV29-1
TGCAGTGAAGCGGGGGCCAGCAATGAGCAGTTCTTC
CSEAGASNEQFF
>-|14|-|TRBJ2-2|TRBV2
TGTGCCAGCAGGACGGGGAGGAACACCGGGGAGCTGTTTTTT
CASRTGRNTGELFF
>once|15|TRBD2|TRBJ2-3|TRBV28
TGTGCCAGCCGGACTAGCGGGGGGGCAGCGGATACGCAGTATTTT
CASRTSGGAADTQYF
>-|14|-|TRBJ2-2|TRBV19
TGTGCCAGTAGTATTTGGACAGAGACCGGGGAGCTGTTTTTT
CASSIWTETGELFF
>-|14|-|TRBJ2-1|TRBV11-2
TGTGCCAGCAGCTTAGGAGTGGGGCAGAATGAGCAGTTCTTC
CASSLGVGQNEQFF
>-|14|-|TRBJ2-1|TRBV29-1
TGCAGCGTTGTTCAGGCAGGGGTTTTTGATGAGCAGTTCTTC
CSVVQAGVFDEQFF
>once|15|TRBD1|TRBJ1-4|TRBV2
TGTGCCAGCAGTTTCCCGACAGGGTTAAATGAAAAACTGTTTTTT
CASSFPTGLNEKLFF
>-|14|-|TRBJ2-7|TRBV20-1
TGCAGTGCTAGTCACGCGGGGGCCTTCTACGAGCAGTACTTC
CSASHAGAFYEQYF
>-|19|TRBD1|TRBJ2-7|TRBV19
TGTGCCAGTAGTATAGCCAGCCAGGGGGCCCAGGGGATCTCCTACGAGCAGTACTTC
CASSIASQGAQGISYEQYF
>-|14|-|TRBJ2-5|TRBV18
TGTGCCAGCTCACCATATGTTCTTGAAGAGACCCAGTACTTC
CASSPYVLEETQYF
>-|14|TRBD1|TRBJ2-2|TRBV5-4
TGTGCCAGCACGGACAGGGGGGACACCGGGGAGCTGTTTTTT
CASTDRGDTGELFF
>-|15|-|TRBJ2-3|TRBV9
TGTGCCAGCAGCGTAGGGGCGGGTACCACAGATACGCAGTATTTT
CASSVGAGTTDTQYF
>-|14|-|TRBJ2-7|TRBV7-2
TGTGCCAGCAGCCCGGCCCAGGGGCCCTACGAGCAGTACTTC
CASSPAQGPYEQYF
>-|12|-|TRBJ1-2|TRBV19
TGTGCCAGTACGGTCGAAAACTATGGCTACACCTTC
CASTVENYGYTF
>-|12|-|TRBJ2-7|TRBV10-1
TGCGCCAACCCCGGGGTTTCCTACGAGCAGTACTTC
CANPGVSYEQYF
>-|16|TRBD1|TRBJ1-3|TRBV7-9
TGTGCCAGCAGCAGCGTGACAGGGAACTCTGGAAACACCATATATTTT
CASSSVTGNSGNTIYF
>-|12|-|TRBJ1-2|TRBV2
TGTGCCAGCAGGGGGCTCTACTATGGCTACACCTTC
CASRGLYYGYTF
>once|16|TRBD1|TRBJ1-6|TRBV2
TGTGCCAGCAGGGGATTACGGGACAGGAATAATTCACCCCTCCACTTT
CASRGLRDRNNSPLHF
>once|13|-|TRBJ1-1|TRBV2
TGTGCCACCCAGACTTTTGCGGGGGGGGCGGCTTTCTTT
CATQTFAGGAAFF
>-|13|TRBD1|TRBJ2-5|TRBV11-2
TGTGCCAGCAGCAAGACAGGGCAAGAGACCCAGTACTTC
CASSKTGQETQYF
>-|14|-|TRBJ2-3|TRBV28
TGTGCCAGCAGTTCCCCTCGACTGGCCGTACCTCCCTATTTT
CASSSPRLAVPPYF